The clone carrying this T cell receptor (beta chain) was seen a few times. The sample has other DNA sequences that encode this CDR3 too. V was cut by 3 bases and J by 2 bases, with 11 bases left in between. Germline values: CDR1 SGHRS, CDR2 YFSETQ. CDR3 size: 14 residues. These data originate in a study of blood T cell repertoires in COVID-19. Study summary: Donors in the United States, Italy and Spain gave samples during acute or convalescent COVID-19. The cDNA or gDNA used as material had been derived from T cells, B-cell-depleted T cells, or PBMCs.

Per the study methods: Researchers report that nucleated cell counts were estimated from reference gene primer amplification. Assay: immunoSEQ multiplex PCR; the TCRdb copy retains only in-frame clones and omits some. The V and J calls and clone size come from that table; D and trimming were worked out from the DNA. The sample yields about 110,000 clones, 81% seen once. The origin of this receptor is an elderly man with acute or convalescent COVID-19. The sample taken for sequencing was peripheral blood. The chain couples TRBV5-1 to TRBJ1-1; D perhaps matches TRBD1 (6 bases). The CDR3 DNA sequence: TGCGCCAGCAGCTCACAGGGACCTAACACTGAAGCTTTCTTT. Protein product: CASSSQGPNTEAFF.